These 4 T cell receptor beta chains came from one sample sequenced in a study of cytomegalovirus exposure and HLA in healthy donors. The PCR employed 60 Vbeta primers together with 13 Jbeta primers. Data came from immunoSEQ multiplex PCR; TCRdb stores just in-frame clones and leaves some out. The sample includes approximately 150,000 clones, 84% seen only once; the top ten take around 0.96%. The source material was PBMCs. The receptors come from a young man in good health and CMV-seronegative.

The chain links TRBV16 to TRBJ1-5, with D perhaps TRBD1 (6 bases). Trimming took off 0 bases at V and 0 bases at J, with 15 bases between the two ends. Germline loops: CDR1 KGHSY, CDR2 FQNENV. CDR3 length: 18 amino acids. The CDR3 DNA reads TGTGCCAGCAGCCAATCGTCAGGGGCAACCTATAGCAATCAGCCCCAGCATTTT. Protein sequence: CASSQSSGATYSNQPQHF.

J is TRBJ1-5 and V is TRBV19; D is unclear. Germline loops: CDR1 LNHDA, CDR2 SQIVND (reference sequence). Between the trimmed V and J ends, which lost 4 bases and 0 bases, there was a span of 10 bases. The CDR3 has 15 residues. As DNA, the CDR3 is TGTGCCAGTAGTAGTTCTCTTTTTAGCAATCAGCCCCAGCATTTT. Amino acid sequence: CASSSSLFSNQPQHF.

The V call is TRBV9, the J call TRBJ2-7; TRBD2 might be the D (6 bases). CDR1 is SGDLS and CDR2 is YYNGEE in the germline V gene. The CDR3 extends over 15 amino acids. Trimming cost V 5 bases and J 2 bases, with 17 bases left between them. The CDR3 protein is CASSSPDYFTYEQYF. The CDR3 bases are TGTGCCAGCAGTTCCCCGGACTACTTTACCTACGAGCAGTACTTC. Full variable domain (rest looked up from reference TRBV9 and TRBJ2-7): DSGVTQTPKHLITATGQRVTLRCSPRSGDLSVYWYQQSLDQGLQFLIQYYNGEERAKGNILERFSAQQFPDLHSELNLSSLELGDSALYFCASSSPDYFTYEQYFGPGTRLTVT.

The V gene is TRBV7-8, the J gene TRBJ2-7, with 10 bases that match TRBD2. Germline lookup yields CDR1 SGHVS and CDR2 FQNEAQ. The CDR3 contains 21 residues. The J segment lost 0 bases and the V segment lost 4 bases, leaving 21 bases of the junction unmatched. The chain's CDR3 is CASSSADTHLAGVPFSYEQYF. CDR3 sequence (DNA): TGTGCCAGCAGCTCCGCAGACACCCACCTAGCGGGGGTCCCATTCTCCTACGAGCAGTACTTC. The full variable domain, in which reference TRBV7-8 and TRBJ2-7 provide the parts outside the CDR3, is GAGVSQSPRYKVAKRGQDVALRCDPISGHVSLFWYQQALGQGPEFLTYFQNEAQLDKSGLPSDRFFAERPEGSVSTLKIQRTQQEDSAVYLCASSSADTHLAGVPFSYEQYFGPGTRLTVT.